This T cell receptor (beta chain) stems from a study of cytomegalovirus exposure and HLA in healthy donors. With regard to this clone: The antigen is unknown.

PCR employed 60 Vbeta and 13 Jbeta primers. The data were produced by immunoSEQ multiplex PCR, yet TCRdb's version contains in-frame clones alone and is incomplete. The repertoire holds around 150,000 clones, with roughly 80% as singletons. Notes on the study in general: It emerged from a later analysis that several of the most significant clusters appeared to be linked to common viral pathogens.

Material for sequencing was PBMCs. The sequence was obtained from a man aged 18 to 30 in good health and CMV-seronegative.

CDR3 DNA: TGTGCCAGCAGCCAGGGACAGGGGGCGGACATTCAGTACTTC. Its translation is CASSQGQGADIQYF. The V gene is TRBV7-8, the J gene TRBJ2-4; TRBD1 matches at 12 bases. The CDR3 runs 14 residues. Losses at the gene ends were 5 bases for V and 8 bases for J; bases not matched to a gene: 4. Per germline, CDR1 SGHVS and CDR2 FQNEAQ.